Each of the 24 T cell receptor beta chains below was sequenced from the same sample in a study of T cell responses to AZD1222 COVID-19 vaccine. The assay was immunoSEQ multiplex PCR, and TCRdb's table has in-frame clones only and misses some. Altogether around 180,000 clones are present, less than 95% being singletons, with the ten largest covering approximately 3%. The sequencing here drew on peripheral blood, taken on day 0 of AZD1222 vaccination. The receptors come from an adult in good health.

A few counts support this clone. CDR3 sequence: CASSFTSLGQGNNEQFF. CDR3 in DNA: TGCGCCAGCAGCTTCACGAGCCTCGGACAGGGGAACAATGAGCAGTTCTTC. The chain recombines TRBV5-1 with TRBJ2-1; TRBD1 agrees at 9 bases. The length of the CDR3 is 17 residues. Losses at the gene ends were 2 bases for V and 5 bases for J; bases not matched to a gene: 11. Germline lookup yields CDR1 SGHRS and CDR2 YFSETQ.

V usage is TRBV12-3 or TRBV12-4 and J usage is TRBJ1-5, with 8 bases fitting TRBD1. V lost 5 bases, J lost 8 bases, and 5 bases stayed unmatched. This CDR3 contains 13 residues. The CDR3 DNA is TGTGCCAGCAGTCCACAGGGGGAGAAGCCCCAGCATTTT. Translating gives CASSPQGEKPQHF.

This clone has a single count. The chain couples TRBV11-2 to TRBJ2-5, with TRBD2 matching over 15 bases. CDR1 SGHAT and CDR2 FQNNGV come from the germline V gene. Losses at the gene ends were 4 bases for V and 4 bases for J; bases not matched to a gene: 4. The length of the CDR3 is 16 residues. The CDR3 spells CASSWGLAGGRETQYF. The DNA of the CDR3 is TGTGCCAGCAGCTGGGGACTAGCGGGGGGAAGAGAGACCCAGTACTTC.

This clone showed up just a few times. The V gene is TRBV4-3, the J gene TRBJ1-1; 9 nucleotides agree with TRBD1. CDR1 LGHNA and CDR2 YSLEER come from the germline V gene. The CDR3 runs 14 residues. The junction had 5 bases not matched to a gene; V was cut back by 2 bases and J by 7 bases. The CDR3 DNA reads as TGCGCCAGCAGCCAACGACAGGGGGGAATTGAAGCTTTCTTT. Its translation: CASSQRQGGIEAFF.

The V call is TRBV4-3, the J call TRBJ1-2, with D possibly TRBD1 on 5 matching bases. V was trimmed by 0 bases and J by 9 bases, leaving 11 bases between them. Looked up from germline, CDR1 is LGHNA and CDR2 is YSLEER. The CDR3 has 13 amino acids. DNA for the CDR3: TGCGCCAGCAGCCAAGACAGGGCTAGACGCTACACCTTC. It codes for CASSQDRARRYTF.

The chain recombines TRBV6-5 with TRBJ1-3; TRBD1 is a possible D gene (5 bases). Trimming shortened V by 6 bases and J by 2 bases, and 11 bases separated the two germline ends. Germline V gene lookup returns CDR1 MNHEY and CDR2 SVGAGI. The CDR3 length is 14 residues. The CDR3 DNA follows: TGTGCCAGCAGGCCGGACACCCCTGGAAACACCATATATTTT. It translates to CASRPDTPGNTIYF.

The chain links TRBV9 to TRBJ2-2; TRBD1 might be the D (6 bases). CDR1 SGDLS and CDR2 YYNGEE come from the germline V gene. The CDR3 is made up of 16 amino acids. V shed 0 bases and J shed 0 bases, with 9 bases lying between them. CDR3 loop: CASSVVAGANTGELFF. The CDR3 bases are TGTGCCAGCAGCGTAGTGGCAGGGGCGAACACCGGGGAGCTGTTTTTT.

As DNA, the CDR3 is TGTGCCAGCAGTGAAGACGGGGGACCAAATGAAAAACTGTTTTTT. It translates to CASSEDGGPNEKLFF. V is TRBV2 and J is TRBJ1-4; maybe TRBD1 (5 bases). The CDR3 has 15 residues. Germline V gives CDR1 SNHLY, CDR2 FYNNEI. V was shortened by 1 base and J by 5 bases, with 11 bases between the two germline ends.

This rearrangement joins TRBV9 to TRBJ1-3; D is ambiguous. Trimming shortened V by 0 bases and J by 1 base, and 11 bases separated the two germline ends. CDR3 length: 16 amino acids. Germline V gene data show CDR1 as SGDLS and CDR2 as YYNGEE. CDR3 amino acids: CASSVGTILSGNTIYF. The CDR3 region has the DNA TGTGCCAGCAGCGTAGGGACCATATTATCTGGAAACACCATATATTTT.

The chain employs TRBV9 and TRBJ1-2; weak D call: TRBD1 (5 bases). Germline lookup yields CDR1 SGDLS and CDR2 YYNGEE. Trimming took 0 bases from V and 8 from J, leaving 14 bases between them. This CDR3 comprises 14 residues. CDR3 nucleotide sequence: TGTGCCAGCAGCGTAGAAGGGACCCGAGGGGGCTACACCTTC. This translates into CASSVEGTRGGYTF.

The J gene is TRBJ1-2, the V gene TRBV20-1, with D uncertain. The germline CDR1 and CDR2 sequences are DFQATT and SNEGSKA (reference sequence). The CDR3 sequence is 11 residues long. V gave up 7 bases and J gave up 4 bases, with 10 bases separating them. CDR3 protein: CSVKVGYGYTF. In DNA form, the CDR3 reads TGCAGTGTCAAGGTTGGCTATGGCTACACCTTC.

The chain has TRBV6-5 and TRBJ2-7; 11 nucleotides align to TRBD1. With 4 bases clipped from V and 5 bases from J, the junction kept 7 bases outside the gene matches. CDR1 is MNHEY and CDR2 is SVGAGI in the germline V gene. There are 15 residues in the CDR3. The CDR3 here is CASSSGQGAYDEQYF. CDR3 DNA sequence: TGTGCCAGCAGTTCCGGACAGGGGGCTTACGACGAGCAGTACTTC.

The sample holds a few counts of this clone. The CDR3: CASSLEPGESSPLHF. Written as DNA, the CDR3 is TGTGCCAGCAGCTTAGAGCCAGGGGAGAGTTCACCCCTCCACTTT. The V call is TRBV11-2, the J call TRBJ1-6; tentative D call: TRBD1 (6 bases). CDR1 is SGHAT, CDR2 FQNNGV, per germline. The germline V and J ends were trimmed by 0 bases and 9 bases, with 12 bases remaining between them. CDR3 size: 15 residues.

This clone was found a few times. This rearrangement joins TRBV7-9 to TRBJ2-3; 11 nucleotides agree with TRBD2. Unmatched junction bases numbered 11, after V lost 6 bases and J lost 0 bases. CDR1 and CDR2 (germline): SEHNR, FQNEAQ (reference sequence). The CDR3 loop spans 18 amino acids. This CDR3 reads CASRRSTLAGGSTDTQYF. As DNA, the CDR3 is TGTGCCAGCAGGCGATCAACCCTAGCGGGGGGCAGCACAGATACGCAGTATTTT.

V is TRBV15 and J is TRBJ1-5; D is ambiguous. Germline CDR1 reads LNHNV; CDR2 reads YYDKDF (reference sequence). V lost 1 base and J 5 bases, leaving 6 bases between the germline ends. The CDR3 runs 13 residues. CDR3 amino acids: CATSRGQYQPQHF. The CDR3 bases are TGTGCCACCAGCAGAGGCCAATATCAGCCCCAGCATTTT.

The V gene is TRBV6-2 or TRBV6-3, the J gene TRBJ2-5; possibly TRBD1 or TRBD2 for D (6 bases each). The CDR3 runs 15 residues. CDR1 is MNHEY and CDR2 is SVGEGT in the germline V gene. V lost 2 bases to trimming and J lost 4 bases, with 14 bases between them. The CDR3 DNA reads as TGTGCCAGCAGTTACGGTCGGGGGCTCTCAGAGACCCAGTACTTC. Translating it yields CASSYGRGLSETQYF.

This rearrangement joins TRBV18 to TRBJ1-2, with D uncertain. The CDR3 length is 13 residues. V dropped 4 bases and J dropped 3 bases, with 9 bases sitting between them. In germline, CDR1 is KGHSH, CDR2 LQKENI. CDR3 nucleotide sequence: TGTGCCAGCTCACAGGGAGGTCACTATGGCTACACCTTC. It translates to CASSQGGHYGYTF.

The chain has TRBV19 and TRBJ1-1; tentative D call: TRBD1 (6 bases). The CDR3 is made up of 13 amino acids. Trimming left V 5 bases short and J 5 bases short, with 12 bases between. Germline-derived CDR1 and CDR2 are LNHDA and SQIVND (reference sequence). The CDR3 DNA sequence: TGTGCCAGTAGTCCCTCAGACAGGACTGAAGCTTTCTTT. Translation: CASSPSDRTEAFF.

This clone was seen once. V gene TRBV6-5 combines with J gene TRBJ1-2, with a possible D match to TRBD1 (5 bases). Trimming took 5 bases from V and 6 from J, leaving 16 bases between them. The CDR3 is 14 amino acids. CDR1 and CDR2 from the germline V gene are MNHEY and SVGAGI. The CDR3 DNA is TGTGCCAGCAGTCGCCAGGGTAGTGGTGATGGCTACACCTTC. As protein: CASSRQGSGDGYTF.

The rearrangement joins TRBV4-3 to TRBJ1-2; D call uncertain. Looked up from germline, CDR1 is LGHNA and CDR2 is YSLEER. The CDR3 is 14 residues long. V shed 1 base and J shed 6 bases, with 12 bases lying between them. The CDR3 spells CASSQVAGEDGYTF. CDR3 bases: TGCGCCAGCAGCCAAGTCGCAGGAGAGGATGGCTACACCTTC.

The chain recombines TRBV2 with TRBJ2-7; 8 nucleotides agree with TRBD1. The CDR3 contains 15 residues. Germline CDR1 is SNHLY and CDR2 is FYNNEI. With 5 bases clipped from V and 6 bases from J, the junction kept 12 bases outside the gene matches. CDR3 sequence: CASSPDRDPISEQYF. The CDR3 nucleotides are TGTGCCAGCAGTCCGGACAGGGACCCTATTTCCGAGCAGTACTTC.

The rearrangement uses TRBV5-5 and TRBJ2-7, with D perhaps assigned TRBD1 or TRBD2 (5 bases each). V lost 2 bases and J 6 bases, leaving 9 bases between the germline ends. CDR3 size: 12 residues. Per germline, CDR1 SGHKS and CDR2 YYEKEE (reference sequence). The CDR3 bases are TGTGCCAGCAGCTTCAAAGGGACCGAGCAGTACTTC. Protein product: CASSFKGTEQYF.

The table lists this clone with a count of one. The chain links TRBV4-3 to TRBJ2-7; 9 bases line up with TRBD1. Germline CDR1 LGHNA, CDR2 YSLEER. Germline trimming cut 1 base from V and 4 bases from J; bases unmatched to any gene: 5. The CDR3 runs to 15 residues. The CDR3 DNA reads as TGCGCCAGCAGCCAAGCCCGGGACAGGGTGTACGAGCAGTACTTC. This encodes CASSQARDRVYEQYF.

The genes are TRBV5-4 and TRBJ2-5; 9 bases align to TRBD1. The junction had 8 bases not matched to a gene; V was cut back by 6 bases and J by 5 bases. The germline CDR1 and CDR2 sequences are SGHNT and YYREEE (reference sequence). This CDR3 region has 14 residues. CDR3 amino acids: CASTQQGAGETQYF. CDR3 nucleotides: TGTGCCAGCACCCAACAGGGGGCCGGGGAGACCCAGTACTTC.